The 32 T cell receptor beta chains below come from one sample, sequenced in a study of blood T cell repertoires in COVID-19. Using immunoSEQ multiplex PCR, the repertoire was profiled, and TCRdb retains in-frame clones only, with some absent. The sample has roughly 200,000 clones, roughly 80% seen once. Sequenced material: peripheral blood. These receptor sequences come from a woman aged 80 or over with active or convalescent COVID-19.

CDR3: CASSLSPSGRTDTQYF. Here the CDR3 DNA reads TGTGCCAGCAGCTTAAGTCCTAGCGGGAGGACAGATACGCAGTATTTT. This chain connects TRBV7-2 to TRBJ2-3; 11 nucleotides match TRBD2. The CDR3 is 16 amino acids. The ends lost 2 bases at V and 3 bases at J; junction bases unmatched: 4. Germline-derived CDR1 and CDR2 are SGHTA and FQGNSA.

The chain links TRBV30 to TRBJ1-1; tentatively, D is TRBD1 (6 bases). V was pared by 7 bases and J by 4 bases, with 19 bases between. The CDR3 consists of 14 residues. Germline values: CDR1 GTSNPN, CDR2 SVGIG (reference sequence). CDR3 loop: CAFKKQGWSTEAFF. The CDR3 DNA sequence: TGTGCCTTCAAGAAACAGGGTTGGAGCACTGAAGCTTTCTTT.

The CDR3 bases are TGTGCCAGCAGCAGGACTAGCGGGGGGGCCAATCATATCAATGAGCAGTTCTTC. Translated: CASSRTSGGANHINEQFF. The chain joins TRBV9 to TRBJ2-1; 15 bases line up with TRBD2. The CDR3 loop spans 18 amino acids. Germline loops: CDR1 SGDLS, CDR2 YYNGEE. The V segment lost 4 bases and the J segment 6 bases; nucleotides outside the gene matches: 11.

The rearrangement links TRBV24-1 to TRBJ2-3; 7 bases are shared with TRBD2. V lost 5 bases, J lost 2 bases, and 6 bases stayed unmatched. Per the germline V gene, CDR1 is KGHDR and CDR2 is SFDVKD. This CDR3 comprises 15 residues. Here the CDR3 reads CATSASGKVTDTQYF. The CDR3 nucleotides are TGTGCCACCAGTGCAAGCGGGAAGGTCACAGATACGCAGTATTTT.

This clone appeared once. The V and J genes are TRBV5-1 and TRBJ1-1, with 7 bases identical to TRBD1. Germline V gene data show CDR1 as SGHRS and CDR2 as YFSETQ. The ends lost 4 bases at V and 2 bases at J; junction bases unmatched: 11. This CDR3 has 16 residues. The CDR3 nucleotides are TGCGCCAGCAGCCCGGAGGTGGGACAGATAAACACTGAAGCTTTCTTT. Its translation: CASSPEVGQINTEAFF.

The chain is built from TRBV19 and TRBJ2-5; possible D gene TRBD1, 5 bases. V gave up 3 bases and J gave up 5 bases, with 10 bases separating them. CDR1 and CDR2 from the germline V gene are LNHDA and SQIVND (reference sequence). This CDR3 has 13 residues. The CDR3 DNA reads TGTGCCAGTAGTATGACCAGGGTTGAGACCCAGTACTTC. Its protein product is CASSMTRVETQYF.

This clone was recorded once. The genes are TRBV6-1 and TRBJ2-3; 11 bases fit TRBD2. The CDR3 has 15 residues. The ends lost 3 bases at V and 5 bases at J; junction bases unmatched: 4. Germline-derived CDR1 and CDR2 are MNHNS and SASEGT. The CDR3 coding sequence is TGTGCCAGCAGTGAGGTAGCGGGGGGGCTAGATACGCAGTATTTT. Its protein is CASSEVAGGLDTQYF.

The chain joins TRBV3-1 (or the pseudogene TRBV3-2) to TRBJ1-3; D uncertain. V shed 4 bases and J shed 1 base, with 11 bases lying between them. The CDR3 covers 15 residues. Germline lookup yields CDR1 LGHDT and CDR2 YNNKEL (reference sequence). The DNA of the CDR3 is TGTGCCAGCAGCCCAAGATCGGGATCTGGAAACACCATATATTTT. This translates into CASSPRSGSGNTIYF.

This chain joins TRBV2 and TRBJ2-5, with 7 bases identical to TRBD2. Germline-derived CDR1 and CDR2 are SNHLY and FYNNEI. This CDR3 is 15 amino acids long. V lost 2 bases, J lost 1 base, and 4 bases stayed unmatched. As DNA, the CDR3 is TGTGCCAGCAGTGAATTTCGACTAGCCCAAGAGACCCAGTACTTC. Translation: CASSEFRLAQETQYF.

This chain's CDR3 is CASRPIKPGQGEKETQYF. Written as DNA, the CDR3 is TGTGCCAGCAGACCTATTAAGCCGGGACAGGGGGAAAAAGAGACCCAGTACTTC. J is TRBJ2-5 and V is TRBV7-8, with TRBD1 matching 11 bases. Losses at the gene ends were 6 bases for V and 3 bases for J; bases not matched to a gene: 15. The CDR3 sequence is 18 residues long. The germline V gene has CDR1 SGHVS and CDR2 FQNEAQ.

The rearrangement uses TRBV7-9 and TRBJ1-4, with 9 bases matching TRBD1. V lost 7 bases and J lost 8; bases outside the gene matches: 8. The V gene's germline CDR1 is SEHNR and CDR2 FQNEAQ (reference sequence). The CDR3 totals 14 residues. Here the CDR3 DNA reads TGTGCCAGCACTCGGACAGGGGTTGGGGAAAAACTGTTTTTT. Its translation is CASTRTGVGEKLFF.

The V and J genes are TRBV27 and TRBJ1-2, with D unclear. The V end lost 5 bases, the J end lost 3 bases, and 10 bases lay between the germline ends. In germline, CDR1 is MNHEY, CDR2 SMNVEV (reference sequence). The CDR3 contains 13 residues. Written as DNA, the CDR3 is TGTGCCAGCAGTCCGGCGGCTCACTATGGCTACACCTTC. Its translation is CASSPAAHYGYTF.

The table lists this clone with a count of one. This chain links TRBV14 with TRBJ2-3; a weak D match, TRBD1 (5 bases). V lost 2 bases and J lost 1, with 10 bases in between. Germline CDR1 is SGHDN and CDR2 is FVKESK. This CDR3 is built from 15 residues. In nucleotides, the CDR3 is TGTGCCAGCAGCCAAAGGGGCAGGCGCACAGATACGCAGTATTTT. Protein product: CASSQRGRRTDTQYF.

The rearrangement links TRBV9 to TRBJ2-7; D is possibly TRBD2 (5 bases). The germline V gene has CDR1 SGDLS and CDR2 YYNGEE. The CDR3 is made up of 14 amino acids. Trimming stripped 0 bases from V and 1 base from J, with 8 bases between. The CDR3 sequence: CASSVGEGSYEQYF. In DNA, the CDR3 is TGTGCCAGCAGCGTAGGTGAGGGATCCTACGAGCAGTACTTC. Variable domain in full (rest from reference TRBV9 and TRBJ2-7): DSGVTQTPKHLITATGQRVTLRCSPRSGDLSVYWYQQSLDQGLQFLIQYYNGEERAKGNILERFSAQQFPDLHSELNLSSLELGDSALYFCASSVGEGSYEQYFGPGTRLTVT.

This clone was picked up a small number of times. The chain employs TRBV19 and TRBJ1-5; 7 nucleotides match TRBD1. The CDR3 has 18 residues. Germline V gene data show CDR1 as LNHDA and CDR2 as SQIVND (reference sequence). Trimming took 0 bases from V and 7 from J; bases not matched to a gene: 15. The chain's CDR3 is CASSIDPIRREGGQPQHF. Here the CDR3 DNA reads TGTGCCAGTAGTATAGATCCGATTCGCAGGGAAGGGGGCCAGCCCCAGCATTTT. The full variable domain, rest sourced from reference TRBV19 and TRBJ1-5, is DGGITQSPKYLFRKEGQNVTLSCEQNLNHDAMYWYRQDPGQGLRLIYYSQIVNDFQKGDIAEGYSVSREKKESFPLTVTSAQKNPTAFYLCASSIDPIRREGGQPQHFGDGTRLSIL.

The V and J genes are TRBV3-1 (or the pseudogene TRBV3-2) and TRBJ1-5; D not certain. The CDR3 consists of 14 residues. Germline CDR1 is LGHDT and CDR2 is YNNKEL (reference sequence). V lost 0 bases and J 6 bases, leaving 9 bases between the germline ends. CDR3 coding DNA: TGTGCCAGCAGCCAAGATTCCGGGATTCAGCCCCAGCATTTT. This encodes CASSQDSGIQPQHF.

The chain joins TRBV7-2 to TRBJ1-3; D is ambiguous. This CDR3 has 17 residues. V dropped 3 bases and J dropped 0 bases, with 15 bases sitting between them. Germline V CDR1 and CDR2: SGHTA, FQGNSA. CDR3 sequence: CASSFLGVSYSGNTIYF. Written as DNA, the CDR3 is TGTGCCAGCAGCTTTTTAGGAGTTTCCTACTCTGGAAACACCATATATTTT. Together with reference TRBV7-2 and TRBJ1-3, the CDR3 gives the full variable domain: GAGVSQSPSNKVTEKGKDVELRCDPISGHTALYWYRQSLGQGLEFLIYFQGNSAPDKSGLPSDRFSAERTGGSVSTLTIQRTQQEDSAVYLCASSFLGVSYSGNTIYFGEGSWLTVV.

The rearrangement joins TRBV3-1 (or the pseudogene TRBV3-2) to TRBJ2-3; 12 bases fit TRBD2. CDR1 LGHDT and CDR2 YNNKEL come from the germline V gene (reference sequence). The CDR3 has 16 amino acids. The V gene end was trimmed by 4 bases and the J gene end by 2 bases; junction bases not matched to a gene: 4. This CDR3 is CASSRWTSGTTDTQYF. The CDR3 DNA is TGTGCCAGCAGCCGCTGGACTAGCGGGACCACAGATACGCAGTATTTT.

The chain carries TRBV11-2 and TRBJ2-5; 12 bases map to TRBD2. This CDR3 comprises 16 residues. V shed 5 bases, J shed 2 bases, and the junction held 6 bases outside the gene matches. Germline values: CDR1 SGHAT, CDR2 FQNNGV. The CDR3 coding sequence is TGTGCCAGCAGCCCGCTAGCGGGGGGGCGGCAAGAGACCCAGTACTTC. It is translated as CASSPLAGGRQETQYF.

The CDR3 region is CASSRSSGANYGYTF. The CDR3 DNA reads as TGTGCCAGCAGCAGATCATCAGGGGCTAACTATGGCTACACCTTC. The rearrangement joins TRBV5-4 to TRBJ1-2; D perhaps matches TRBD1 (6 bases). CDR3 length: 15 residues. The V end was cut by 4 bases, the J end by 0 bases, with 13 bases between. Germline CDR1 is SGHNT and CDR2 is YYREEE (reference sequence).

This clone was observed at least ten times. This sample also contains other DNA sequences that code for the same CDR3. The chain couples TRBV7-9 to TRBJ2-7; weak D call: TRBD1 (5 bases). Germline-derived CDR1 and CDR2 are SEHNR and FQNEAQ (reference sequence). Trimming left V 1 base short and J 3 bases short, with 10 bases between. CDR3 size: 14 residues. CDR3 in amino acids: CASSLGGHLYEQYF. The CDR3 region has the DNA TGTGCCAGCAGCTTAGGAGGACACCTCTACGAGCAGTACTTC.

The chain couples TRBV18 to TRBJ2-7; 11 positions agree with TRBD1. In germline, CDR1 is KGHSH, CDR2 LQKENI. The V gene end was trimmed by 2 bases and the J gene end by 2 bases; junction bases not matched to a gene: 8. The CDR3 loop spans 17 amino acids. The CDR3 reads CASSPALGTGGTYEQYF. The CDR3 nucleotides are TGTGCCAGCTCACCAGCTTTAGGGACAGGGGGAACCTACGAGCAGTACTTC.

This chain links TRBV20-1 with TRBJ1-1, with D hard to call. This CDR3 contains 11 residues. The germline V gene encodes CDR1 DFQATT and CDR2 SNEGSKA (reference sequence). The DNA of the CDR3 is TGCAGAGAGATCGGGGAAGGCCAAGCTTTCTTT. Translation gives CREIGEGQAFF.

The V and J genes are TRBV5-5 and TRBJ1-5; the match to TRBD1 covers 7 bases. This CDR3 comprises 15 residues. V lost 4 bases, J lost 10 bases, and 14 bases stayed unmatched. Germline CDR1 is SGHKS and CDR2 is YYEKEE (reference sequence). CDR3 sequence (DNA): TGTGCCAGCAGCACGACAGGGTCGGGGGTGGAACCCCAGCATTTT. It codes for CASSTTGSGVEPQHF.

The CDR3 sequence: CASSGQGGSYEQYF. CDR3 bases: TGTGCCAGCAGTGGGCAGGGCGGTTCCTACGAGCAGTACTTC. The chain is built from TRBV2 and TRBJ2-7; the D gene is possibly TRBD1 (5 bases). Germline CDR1 SNHLY, CDR2 FYNNEI. The V gene lost 4 bases and the J gene lost 1 base, with 11 bases spanning the gap. The CDR3 consists of 14 residues.

As for this clone: The CDR3 ends on some other residue instead of the conserved phenylalanine or tryptophan, so this is likely a read error. It is unclear where the CDR3 begins or ends on the DNA, so no DNA is shown, and the CDR3 is as TCRdb lists it. The chain joins TRBV5-6 to TRBJ1-2; TRBD1 is the table's D call and was not checked against the DNA. Inclusive of both ends, the CDR3 amounts to 9 amino acids. Looked up from germline, CDR1 is SGHDT and CDR2 is YYEEEE. Here the CDR3 reads CASSFTGVY.

V is TRBV6-6 and J is TRBJ1-5; TRBD1 agrees at 8 bases. J lost 11 bases, V lost 8 bases, and 17 bases had no gene match. Germline lookup yields CDR1 MNHNY and CDR2 SVGAGI (reference sequence). The CDR3 runs to 15 residues. CDR3 sequence reads: CASVDSQGAIRAQHF. The CDR3 DNA sequence: TGTGCCAGCGTGGATAGCCAGGGGGCGATTAGGGCCCAGCATTTT.

This chain uses TRBV7-3 with TRBJ1-1; 7 bases are shared with TRBD1. V lost 6 bases and J lost 5; bases outside the gene matches: 6. Germline values: CDR1 SGHTA, CDR2 FQGTGA. The CDR3 is 13 amino acids. The CDR3 region is CASSPRGVTEAFF. The DNA for the CDR3 is TGTGCCAGCAGTCCCAGGGGGGTGACTGAAGCTTTCTTT. Full variable domain (outside the CDR3, taken from reference TRBV7-3 and TRBJ1-1): GAGVSQTPSNKVTEKGKYVELRCDPISGHTALYWYRQSLGQGPEFLIYFQGTGAADDSGLPNDRFFAVRPEGSVSTLKIQRTERGDSAVYLCASSPRGVTEAFFGQGTRLTVV.

J is TRBJ1-2 and V is TRBV28; possible D gene TRBD1, 6 bases. The CDR3 sequence is 16 residues long. Looked up from germline, CDR1 is MDHEN and CDR2 is SYDVKM. With 1 base removed from V and 1 base from J, the gap between germline ends came to 13 bases. In nucleotides, the CDR3 is TGTGCCAGCAGTTTATATGTGGCAGGGGTTAACTATGGCTACACCTTC. Protein: CASSLYVAGVNYGYTF.

The chain recombines TRBV19 with TRBJ2-3, with 8 bases lining up with TRBD2. CDR1 and CDR2 from the germline V gene are LNHDA and SQIVND (reference sequence). V gave up 5 bases and J gave up 9 bases; unmatched junction bases: 13. The CDR3 extends over 15 amino acids. CDR3 bases: TGTGCCAGTAGTCCCGACGGGACTAGGTCAAGAACGCAGTATTTT. Amino acid sequence: CASSPDGTRSRTQYF.

The chain uses TRBV29-1 and TRBJ1-5, with D possibly being TRBD1 (6 bases). Germline assignment: CDR1 SQVTM and CDR2 ANQGSEA. The CDR3 runs to 14 residues. V dropped 5 bases and J dropped 1 base, with 12 bases sitting between them. The CDR3 loop reads CSVSGGASNQPQHF. CDR3 sequence (DNA): TGCAGCGTTTCTGGGGGCGCCAGCAATCAGCCCCAGCATTTT.

V is TRBV9 and J is TRBJ2-3, with 15 bases fitting TRBD2. The J segment lost 5 bases and the V segment lost 4 bases, leaving 5 bases of the junction unmatched. CDR1 is SGDLS, CDR2 YYNGEE, per germline. This CDR3 contains 16 residues. The CDR3 reads CASSPGLAGGQDTQYF. CDR3 DNA sequence: TGTGCCAGCAGCCCAGGACTAGCGGGGGGGCAAGATACGCAGTATTTT.